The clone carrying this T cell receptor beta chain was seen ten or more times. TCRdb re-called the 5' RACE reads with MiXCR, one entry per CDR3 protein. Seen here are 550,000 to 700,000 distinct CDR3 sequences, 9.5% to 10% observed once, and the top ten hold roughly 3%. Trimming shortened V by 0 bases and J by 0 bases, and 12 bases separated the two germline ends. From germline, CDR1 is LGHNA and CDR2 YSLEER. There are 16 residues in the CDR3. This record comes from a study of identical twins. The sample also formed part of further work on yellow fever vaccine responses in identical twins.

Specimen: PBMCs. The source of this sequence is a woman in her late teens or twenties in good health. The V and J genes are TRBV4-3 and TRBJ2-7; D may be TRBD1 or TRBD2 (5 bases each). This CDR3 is CASSQDRDESSYEQYF. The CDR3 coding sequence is TGCGCCAGCAGCCAAGATCGGGACGAAAGCTCCTACGAGCAGTACTTC.